This TCR beta chain was recorded in a study of CD8 T cells in ankylosing spondylitis. The study, taken as a whole, reports: The clones that were linked to disease were reported to be significantly enriched in matched synovial fluid samples from ankylosing spondylitis patients.

Quantitative barcoded 5'-RACE was used to prepare TCR beta libraries. TCRdb called the 5' RACE reads again in MiXCR, with one record for every CDR3 protein. The sample yields about 320,000 distinct CDR3 sequences, 11% seen once. At least ten counts were recorded for this clonotype. Its target is not known. The TCR was taken from a female donor with ankylosing spondylitis or in good health (not recorded which). Specimen: blood, either unsorted or a sorted T cell fraction (not recorded which).

CDR3 amino acids: CASSLFPRGAGTYNEQFF. The CDR3 nucleotides read TGTGCCAGCAGCTTATTTCCCCGGGGAGCGGGGACCTACAATGAGCAGTTCTTC. V and J are TRBV7-3 and TRBJ2-1, with 7 positions matching TRBD2. Germline V gene data show CDR1 as SGHTA and CDR2 as FQGTGA. The CDR3 covers 18 residues. V shed 2 bases, J shed 2 bases, and the junction held 12 bases outside the gene matches.